Each of the 5 T cell receptor beta chains below was sequenced from the same sample in a study of shared clonotypes between healthy human individuals. Produced via immunoSEQ multiplex PCR; TCRdb's table is partial and in-frame only. The table shows a few million clones, with more than 90% occurring only once. Sequenced material: naive CD4+ T cells sorted from blood. Subset defined: CD45RA+ positively selected. Receptors were obtained from a man aged 18-30 years in good health.

The chain links TRBV6-5 to TRBJ1-4, with D possibly TRBD1 on 6 matching bases. CDR3 length equals 15 residues. CDR1 and CDR2 from the germline V gene are MNHEY and SVGAGI. V lost 2 bases and J lost 7, with 14 bases in between. The CDR3 is CASSYEGTRVEKLFF. CDR3 sequence (DNA): TGTGCCAGCAGTTACGAGGGGACAAGGGTTGAAAAACTGTTTTTT.

The CDR3 spells CASSYGGGRQETQYF. The CDR3 DNA reads as TGTGCCAGCAGTTATGGGGGAGGGCGCCAAGAGACCCAGTACTTC. This chain joins TRBV6-6 and TRBJ2-5, with 7 bases that match TRBD2. The CDR3 has 15 residues. The V gene's germline CDR1 is MNHNY and CDR2 SVGAGI (reference sequence). Trimming took 3 bases from V and 1 from J; bases not matched to a gene: 5.

The rearrangement links TRBV10-3 to TRBJ2-1, with D perhaps matching TRBD1 (5 bases). Trimming removed 6 bases at V and 5 bases at J, with 11 bases between. The germline V gene encodes CDR1 ENHRY and CDR2 SYGVKD. This CDR3 comprises 13 residues. The CDR3 sequence is CAISPQTDNEQFF. The CDR3 nucleotides are TGTGCCATCAGCCCCCAGACAGACAATGAGCAGTTCTTC.

A note on this clone: A junction end diverges from the germline sequence, so it may reflect a read error. Within the sample, other DNA sequences also encode this same CDR3. The chain has TRBV6-1 and TRBJ1-2; D gene uncertain. Germline lookup yields CDR1 MNHNS and CDR2 SASEGT. The CDR3 extends over 13 amino acids. The CDR3 DNA reads TGTGCCAGCAGTGAAAGCAGGACCTATGGCTACACTTTC. Its protein product is CASSESRTYGYTF.

The chain combines TRBV28 with TRBJ2-1; 7 bases fit TRBD2. The CDR3 consists of 16 residues. Losses at the gene ends were 4 bases for V and 5 bases for J; bases not matched to a gene: 11. Per the germline V gene, CDR1 is MDHEN and CDR2 is SYDVKM. The CDR3 sequence: CASSWEGAGVNNEQFF. In nucleotides, the CDR3 is TGTGCCAGCAGTTGGGAGGGCGCCGGTGTTAACAATGAGCAGTTCTTC. Using reference TRBV28 and TRBJ2-1 for the parts outside the CDR3, the full variable domain is DVKVTQSSRYLVKRTGEKVFLECVQDMDHENMFWYRQDPGLGLRLIYFSYDVKMKEKGDIPEGYSVSREKKERFSLILESASTNQTSMYLCASSWEGAGVNNEQFFGPGTRLTVL.